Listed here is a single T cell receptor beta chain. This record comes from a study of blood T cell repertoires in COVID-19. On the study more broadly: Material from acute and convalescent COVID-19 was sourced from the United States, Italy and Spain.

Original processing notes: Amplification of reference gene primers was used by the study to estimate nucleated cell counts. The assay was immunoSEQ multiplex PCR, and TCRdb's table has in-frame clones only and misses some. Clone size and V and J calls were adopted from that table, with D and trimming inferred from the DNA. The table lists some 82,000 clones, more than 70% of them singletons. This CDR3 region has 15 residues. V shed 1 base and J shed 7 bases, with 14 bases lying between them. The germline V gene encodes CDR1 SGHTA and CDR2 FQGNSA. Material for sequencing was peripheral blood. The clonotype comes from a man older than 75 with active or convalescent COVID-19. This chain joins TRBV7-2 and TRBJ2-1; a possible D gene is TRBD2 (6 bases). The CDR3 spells CASSLVSGSFNEQFF. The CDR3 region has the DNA TGTGCCAGCAGCTTAGTCTCCGGGAGTTTTAATGAGCAGTTCTTC.